This TCR beta chain comes out of a study of identical twins. Germline loops: CDR1 MNHEY, CDR2 SVGAGI. The CDR3 covers 15 residues. Between the trimmed V and J ends, which lost 8 bases and 4 bases, there was a span of 18 bases. This clonotype was observed a few times. Its antigen is not identified. Findings and caveats of the study: Weaker excess twin sharing was seen among beta out-of-frame sequences. For zero-insertion analyses, partial confounding could come from invariant MAIT and iNKT cells. Fewer insertions marked abundant cord blood beta clonotypes; young adult naive trended weakly, memory not at all.

cDNA carried unique molecular identifiers, and a universal primer site was added by template switching. TCRdb analysed the 5' RACE reads with MiXCR anew, one entry per CDR3 protein. The sample contains about 390,000 distinct CDR3 sequences, approximately 8.8% of which appear only once. This chain uses TRBV6-5 with TRBJ2-1; D could derive from TRBD1 or TRBD2 (6 bases each). The receptor was isolated from a woman aged 45-65 years in good health. The source material was naive T cells sorted from blood. The CDR3 sequence is CASSEGGQSYNEQFF. CDR3 DNA sequence: TGTGCCAGCTCCGAGGGAGGACAGTCGTACAATGAGCAGTTCTTC.